One and the same sample provided the 20 T cell receptor beta chains below, sequenced in a study of Graves' ophthalmopathy and Graves' hyperthyroidism. The TCR beta CDR3 regions underwent amplification from RNA transcripts. First-round RT-PCR used HTBI primers; second-round multiplex PCR followed. MiXCR was run by TCRdb on the multiplex PCR reads, yielding one entry per CDR3 protein. This table has under 350,000 distinct CDR3 sequences, roughly a sixth appearing once. Input material: peripheral blood. The receptors come from an adult man with Graves' ophthalmopathy.

This clonotype was recorded many times. The chain is built from TRBV19 and TRBJ2-7, with D possibly TRBD1 on 6 matching bases. Trimming stripped 9 bases from V and 0 bases from J, with 18 bases between. This CDR3 is built from 15 residues. Germline V CDR1 and CDR2: LNHDA, SQIVND (reference sequence). Here the CDR3 DNA reads TGTGCCAGCGCACCGGGACACTCTAGCTCCTACGAGCAGTACTTC. Protein sequence: CASAPGHSSSYEQYF.

There are many counts of this clonotype. V is TRBV6-1 and J is TRBJ1-1, with D unresolved. CDR1 and CDR2 (germline): MNHNS, SASEGT. CDR3 size: 15 residues. The ends were cut back, 4 bases at V and 5 bases at J, with 17 bases in the middle. The CDR3 region is CASSVLPQEDTEAFF. The CDR3, as DNA: TGTGCCAGCAGTGTCCTTCCCCAGGAGGATACTGAAGCTTTCTTT.

This clonotype was observed many times. This chain joins TRBV20-1 and TRBJ1-6, with no clear D. V was pared by 1 base and J by 5 bases, with 3 bases between. This CDR3 is 12 amino acids long. Germline V lookup: CDR1 DFQATT, CDR2 SNEGSKA (reference sequence). CDR3 nucleotides: TGCAGTGCTAGAGTTGATAATTCACCCCTCCACTTT. It yields the protein CSARVDNSPLHF.

This clonotype was observed at least ten times. The chain recombines TRBV30 with TRBJ1-5, with 9 positions matching TRBD1. Germline V gives CDR1 GTSNPN, CDR2 SVGIG (reference sequence). CDR3 size: 15 residues. With V trimmed by 3 bases and J by 1 base, 4 bases remained unmatched. The CDR3 spells CAWRLQGASNQPQHF. CDR3 DNA sequence: TGTGCCTGGAGGTTACAGGGGGCGAGCAATCAGCCCCAGCATTTT.

This clonotype was detected many times. The V and J genes are TRBV28 and TRBJ2-5, with D perhaps TRBD1 or TRBD2 (5 bases each). V lost 10 bases and J 1 base, leaving 22 bases between the germline ends. This CDR3 comprises 16 residues. Germline V gene sequence: CDR1 MDHEN, CDR2 SYDVKM. This CDR3 reads CATILLSGARQETQYF. The CDR3, as DNA: TGTGCCACCATACTCCTTTCCGGGGCCCGCCAAGAGACCCAGTACTTC.

The chain links TRBV6-1 to TRBJ2-2; D not certain. Looked up from germline, CDR1 is MNHNS and CDR2 is SASEGT. The V end was cut by 6 bases, the J end by 1 base, with 18 bases between. The length of the CDR3 is 17 residues. This CDR3 is CASRRSGGSKNTGELFF. CDR3 nucleotide sequence: TGTGCCAGCAGACGGTCGGGCGGCTCTAAGAACACCGGGGAGCTGTTTTTT.

This clonotype has ten or more counts. This sequence joins TRBV12-3 or TRBV12-4 and TRBJ2-7; D is ambiguous. Trimming removed 3 bases from V and 4 bases from J, with 13 bases in between. This CDR3 comprises 14 residues. The CDR3, as DNA: TGTGCCAGCAGTTTCAGGCAGATAGAGTACGAGCAGTACTTC. Residues: CASSFRQIEYEQYF.

This clonotype showed up many times. J is TRBJ2-7 and V is TRBV6-1; the D is unclear. CDR3 length equals 14 residues. The V end lost 8 bases, the J end lost 0 bases, and 14 bases lay between the germline ends. CDR1 and CDR2 from the germline V gene are MNHNS and SASEGT. The CDR3 sequence is CASRPWADSYEQYF. In DNA form, the CDR3 reads TGTGCCAGCCGGCCATGGGCGGACTCCTACGAGCAGTACTTC.

The sample holds many counts of this clonotype. The CDR3, as DNA: TGTGCCTGGAGTCACCCCTACGAGCAGTACTTC. As protein: CAWSHPYEQYF. The chain employs TRBV30 and TRBJ2-7; D remains ambiguous. The CDR3 runs 11 residues. The V end lost 2 bases, the J end lost 2 bases, and 4 bases lay between the germline ends. CDR1 and CDR2 (germline): GTSNPN, SVGIG (reference sequence).

Ten or more counts support this clonotype. J is TRBJ2-7 and V is TRBV6-6, with a tentative D call TRBD1 (6 bases). The CDR3 sequence is 13 residues long. The V gene's germline CDR1 is MNHNY and CDR2 SVGAGI (reference sequence). The V and J ends lost 6 bases and 4 bases respectively, with 13 bases between them. The CDR3 protein is CASRQLGQYEQYF. As DNA, the CDR3 is TGTGCCAGCAGGCAGCTCGGACAGTACGAGCAGTACTTC.

This clonotype was found many times. The gene calls are TRBV5-1 and TRBJ1-3; D unresolved. CDR1 is SGHRS and CDR2 is YFSETQ in the germline V gene. The V and J ends lost 4 bases and 5 bases respectively, with 10 bases between them. The CDR3 has 13 residues. The CDR3, as DNA: TGCGCCAGCAGCCCTCCAGTACGAAACACCATATATTTT. Its translation is CASSPPVRNTIYF. Using reference TRBV5-1 and TRBJ1-3 for the parts outside the CDR3, the full variable domain is KAGVTQTPRYLIKTRGQQVTLSCSPISGHRSVSWYQQTPGQGLQFLFEYFSETQRNKGNFPGRFSGRQFSNSRSEMNVSTLELGDSALYLCASSPPVRNTIYFGEGSWLTVV.

This chain connects TRBV3-1 to TRBJ2-2; TRBD1 is a possible D gene (5 bases). The CDR3 is made up of 13 amino acids. V shed 5 bases and J shed 6 bases, with 10 bases lying between them. Germline V gene sequence: CDR1 LGHDT, CDR2 YNNKEL (reference sequence). The chain's CDR3 is CASSKQGSGELFF. In DNA, the CDR3 is TGTGCCAGCAGCAAGCAGGGATCCGGGGAGCTGTTTTTT.

The chain is built from TRBV6-1 and TRBJ1-2; 7 bases fit TRBD1. Trimming cost V 5 bases and J 8 bases; bases outside gene matches: 5. The germline CDR1 and CDR2 sequences are MNHNS and SASEGT. The CDR3 is made up of 12 amino acids. The CDR3 is CASSPRQGGYTF. CDR3 DNA: TGTGCCAGCAGTCCACGACAGGGAGGCTACACCTTC.

This clonotype was detected many times. The chain combines TRBV14 with TRBJ1-6; TRBD1 matches at 7 bases. Germline V gene lookup returns CDR1 SGHDN and CDR2 FVKESK. V dropped 4 bases and J dropped 6; count of bases not matched to a gene: 6. The CDR3 is made up of 15 amino acids. In DNA, the CDR3 is TGTGCCAGCAGCCTGGCCAGGGGGGTTAATTCACCCCTCCACTTT. Translating it yields CASSLARGVNSPLHF.

There are many counts of this clonotype. The chain uses TRBV30 and TRBJ1-2; the match to TRBD1 covers 8 bases. V was clipped by 5 bases and J by 4 bases; unmatched bases: 15. Germline V gene data show CDR1 as GTSNPN and CDR2 as SVGIG (reference sequence). The CDR3 is made up of 16 amino acids. The CDR3 sequence: CAWCPGGRENLYGYTF. The CDR3 nucleotides are TGTGCCTGGTGCCCAGGGGGCCGGGAAAATCTCTATGGCTACACCTTC.

This clonotype was counted ten times or more. The chain combines TRBV28 with TRBJ2-5, with D maybe TRBD1 (6 bases). The germline V gene encodes CDR1 MDHEN and CDR2 SYDVKM. Trimming took off 4 bases at V and 5 bases at J, with 11 bases between the two ends. The CDR3 consists of 13 residues. CDR3 DNA: TGTGCCAGCAGTTCACAGGGACGGGAGACCCAGTACTTC. Translation gives CASSSQGRETQYF.

This clonotype was observed many times. The chain couples TRBV19 to TRBJ2-7, with D maybe TRBD1 (6 bases). V dropped 1 base and J dropped 0 bases, with 7 bases sitting between them. The CDR3 is 14 amino acids. Germline CDR1 is LNHDA and CDR2 is SQIVND (reference sequence). The CDR3 DNA is TGTGCCAGTAGTATAGCGGACAGCTCCTACGAGCAGTACTTC. It specifies CASSIADSSYEQYF.

This clonotype was found many times. The V gene is TRBV11-2, the J gene TRBJ2-7; the D gene is possibly TRBD2 (5 bases). CDR1 and CDR2 (germline): SGHAT, FQNNGV. The length of the CDR3 is 15 residues. Trimming took 1 base from V and 2 from J, leaving 12 bases between them. CDR3 bases: TGTGCCAGCAGCTTAGTATCCGGGAAACCCTACGAGCAGTACTTC. Translating it yields CASSLVSGKPYEQYF.

This clonotype was picked up many times. The chain links TRBV7-2 to TRBJ1-5; D unresolved. V dropped 5 bases and J dropped 6 bases, with 17 bases sitting between them. Germline V lookup: CDR1 SGHTA, CDR2 FQGNSA. CDR3 size: 15 residues. The CDR3 nucleotides read TGTGCCAGCAGCCCCACCGGGAGATCGGGTCAGCCCCAGCATTTT. Amino acid sequence: CASSPTGRSGQPQHF.

This clonotype occurred many times. The J gene is TRBJ1-2, the V gene TRBV20-1; D uncertain. The ends were cut back, 6 bases at V and 7 bases at J, with 6 bases in the middle. Per the germline V gene, CDR1 is DFQATT and CDR2 is SNEGSKA (reference sequence). The CDR3 extends over 9 amino acids. The CDR3 region has the DNA TGCAGTGCCCCCGTTGGCTACACCTTC. Its translation is CSAPVGYTF.